The clone carrying this TCR beta chain was found once. Its antigen is unknown. One junction end disagrees with the germline gene, perhaps due to a read error. None of the donors, who were healthy HIV-negative adults, had recently had acute infections or vaccinations. Replicate PCRs from sorted subsets contained 200 ng DNA, which is tens of thousands of T cell genomes. The data were produced by immunoSEQ multiplex PCR, yet TCRdb's version contains in-frame clones alone and is incomplete. The repertoire holds approximately 1,000,000 clones, with 60% to 80% as singletons. The sample belongs to a study of shared clonotypes between healthy human individuals. Broader study findings: Non-shared clonotypes displayed generation probabilities falling below those of clonotypes present in all four donors. How much donors shared clonotypes was expected to be affected by sequencing depth.

The CDR3 runs to 18 residues. The germline V gene encodes CDR1 SGHRS and CDR2 YFSETQ. This sequence joins TRBV5-1 and TRBJ2-7; 13 bases are shared with TRBD2. The sample was memory CD4+ T cells from PBMCs. Subset specified: CD45RA-negative fraction. The clonotype was recovered from a young man in good health. Some clones in this sample may be carry-over from other donors' samples. The CDR3 DNA sequence: TGCGCCAGCGGCTTTTCGGCGGGACTAGCGGGAACTTCCTACGAGCAGTACTTC. Translated, it gives CASGFSAGLAGTSYEQYF.